This T cell receptor (beta chain) was captured in a study of shared clonotypes between healthy human individuals. Study-level results: Even with large depth, rarefaction showed that sorted-subset sequencing was incomplete.

This table comes from immunoSEQ multiplex PCR, and its TCRdb copy is limited to in-frame clones, with some not included. The repertoire consists of 650,000 to 800,000 clones, with about 90% occurring once and the leading ten covering more than 20%. In the naive CD8 group, cells lacked CD45RO and were positively selected for CCR7, so terminally differentiated effector memory CD45RA+ cells were left out. This clone was counted once. What it binds is not known. There are 16 residues in the CDR3. V shed 4 bases and J 0 bases; nucleotides not matched to a gene: 1. Looked up from germline, CDR1 is MNHEY and CDR2 is SVGAGI.

The chain recombines TRBV6-5 with TRBJ2-1, with TRBD2 identical over 12 bases. What was sequenced was naive CD8+ T cells sorted from blood. The clonotype was recovered from a man between 25 and 39 years old in good health. CDR3: CASSLTSGSSYNEQFF. In DNA, the CDR3 is TGTGCCAGCAGTTTGACTAGCGGGAGCTCCTACAATGAGCAGTTCTTC.